This T cell receptor (beta chain) stems from a study of blood T cell repertoires in COVID-19. Generated by immunoSEQ multiplex PCR, the TCRdb table keeps only in-frame clones and is missing some. The repertoire holds under 80,000 clones, with 70% to 90% as singletons. The ends were cut back, 3 bases at V and 2 bases at J, with 10 bases in the middle. Germline lookup yields CDR1 SGHAT and CDR2 FQNNGV. This CDR3 comprises 14 residues. The TCR was taken from a man between 70 and 80 years old with acute or convalescent COVID-19. What was sequenced was peripheral blood. The chain carries TRBV11-2 and TRBJ2-5, with D uncertain. As DNA, the CDR3 is TGTGCCAGCAGCTTTGTAGTCGGTCAAGAGACCCAGTACTTC. It specifies CASSFVVGQETQYF.